The clone carrying this T cell receptor beta chain was detected a few times. The antigen remains undetermined. This entry comes from a study of response to subunit inactivated influenza vaccine. TCRdb re-derived calls from the RT-PCR reads in MiXCR, one entry per CDR3 protein. The sample lists about 520,000 distinct CDR3 sequences, roughly 7.6% occurring once. Study observations and caveats: Only a handful of new T cells, the authors suggested, are recruited with each seasonal influenza vaccination.

Material: PBMCs from blood, obtained about 24 months after vaccination. The receptor was isolated from a man between 50 and 75 years old who received an inactivated influenza vaccine.

CDR3 in DNA: TGTGCCACCAGCACCCGGACAGGGGGCAGGGATACGCAGTATTTT. This translates into CATSTRTGGRDTQYF. The V gene is TRBV15, the J gene TRBJ2-3; 11 nucleotides match TRBD1. This CDR3 region has 15 residues. CDR1 and CDR2 (germline): LNHNV, YYDKDF (reference sequence). V lost 4 bases to trimming and J lost 6 bases; unmatched junction nucleotides: 6.